This TCR beta chain was profiled in a study of blood T cell repertoires in COVID-19. Sequenced by immunoSEQ multiplex PCR; TCRdb stores in-frame clones only, minus some. The sample consists of 100,000 to 150,000 clones, just over 70% of them appearing once. This clone was detected only once. Germline loops: CDR1 WSHSY, CDR2 SAAADI. J was trimmed by 5 bases and V by 9 bases; bases with no gene match: 7. The CDR3 covers 13 residues. The clonotype was recovered from a human donor with acute or convalescent COVID-19. The donor label of this sample is uncertain. Sequenced input: peripheral blood. V usage is TRBV10-2 and J usage is TRBJ1-1; TRBD1 matches 9 bases. CDR3 in amino acids: CASIQGARTEAFF. The CDR3 coding sequence is TGCGCCAGTATACAGGGGGCAAGAACTGAAGCTTTCTTT.